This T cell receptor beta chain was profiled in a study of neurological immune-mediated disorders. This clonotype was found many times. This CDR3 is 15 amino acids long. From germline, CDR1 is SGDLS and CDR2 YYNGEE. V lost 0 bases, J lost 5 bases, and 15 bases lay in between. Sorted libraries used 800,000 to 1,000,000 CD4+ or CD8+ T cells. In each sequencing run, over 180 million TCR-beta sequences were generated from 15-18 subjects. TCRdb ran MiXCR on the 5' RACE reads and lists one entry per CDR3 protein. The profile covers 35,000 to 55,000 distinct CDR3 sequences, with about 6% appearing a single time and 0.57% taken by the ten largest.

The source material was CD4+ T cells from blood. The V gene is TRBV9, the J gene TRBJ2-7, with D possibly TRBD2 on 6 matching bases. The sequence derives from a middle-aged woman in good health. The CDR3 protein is CASSVDAGKGHEQYF. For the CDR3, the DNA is TGTGCCAGCAGCGTAGATGCGGGGAAGGGCCACGAGCAGTACTTC.